This TCR beta chain stems from a study of T cells expressing NK-cell markers. TCRdb reanalyzed the 5' RACE reads and collapses them to one entry per CDR3 protein, without DNA. The sample data list some 190,000 distinct CDR3 sequences. The germline CDR1 and CDR2 sequences are SGHAT and FQDESV (reference sequence). The CDR3 sequence is 15 residues long. The chain links TRBV11-1 to TRBJ2-1. Source material: blood T cells: a sorted CD56 or NKG2C T cell subset, CD4+ or CD8+ T cells, or bulk PBMC T cells (not recorded which). The receptor was isolated from a man aged 18 to 69 in good health. The CDR3 protein is CASSLAMDSYNEQFF. Based on the CDR3 plus reference TRBV11-1 and TRBJ2-1, the full variable domain is EAEVAQSPRYKITEKSQAVAFWCDPISGHATLYWYRQILGQGPELLVQFQDESVVDDSQLPKDRFSAERLKGVDSTLKIQPAELGDSAMYLCASSLAMDSYNEQFFGPGTRLTVL.